The 27 T cell receptor beta chains below all came from one sample that was sequenced in a study of relationships among human T cell subsets. From mRNA, alpha and beta CDR3 regions were amplified using semiquantitative ARM-PCR. Exponential amplification used communal superprimers after tagged nested gene-specific primers in ARM-PCR. TCRdb passed the multiplex PCR reads through MiXCR, listing each CDR3 protein once. Of roughly 7,400 distinct CDR3 sequences in the sample, roughly 68% are singletons; the top ten hold about half. Pooled CD4+ and CD8+ T cells were bead-selected with anti-CD45RA to get naive and transitional cells. The specimen sequenced was naive and transitional (CD45RA+) T cells sorted from blood. The source of these receptors is a man aged 40-50 years in good health.

The J gene is TRBJ1-1, the V gene TRBV6-5; 7 nucleotides line up with TRBD1. The V gene's germline CDR1 is MNHEY and CDR2 SVGAGI. Trimming at V came to 2 bases and at J to 1 base, leaving 4 bases not matched to a gene. The length of the CDR3 is 15 residues. In nucleotides, the CDR3 is TGTGCCAGCAGTTACCTGGACAGGAGGAACACTGAAGCTTTCTTT. Translating it yields CASSYLDRRNTEAFF.

CDR3 amino acids: CASSPHDDRNIQYF. As DNA, the CDR3 is TGTGCCAGCAGCCCCCATGATGACAGAAACATTCAGTACTTC. V gene TRBV13 combines with J gene TRBJ2-4; D is perhaps TRBD1 (5 bases). The V and J ends lost 5 bases and 6 bases respectively, with 14 bases between them. Per germline, CDR1 PRHDT and CDR2 FYEKMQ (reference sequence). The length of the CDR3 is 14 residues.

The chain is built from TRBV6-1 and TRBJ2-2; 12 nucleotides agree with TRBD2. The germline gives CDR1 MNHNS, CDR2 SASEGT. The CDR3 covers 15 residues. V shed 6 bases, J shed 4 bases, and the junction held 3 bases outside the gene matches. CDR3: CASSETSGSTGELFF. In DNA form, the CDR3 reads TGTGCCAGCAGCGAGACTAGCGGGAGCACCGGGGAGCTGTTTTTT.

This rearrangement joins TRBV5-1 to TRBJ2-3, with 9 nucleotides matching TRBD2. V lost 2 bases to trimming and J lost 1 base; unmatched junction nucleotides: 5. This CDR3 is 16 amino acids long. Germline V gives CDR1 SGHRS, CDR2 YFSETQ. In nucleotides, the CDR3 is TGCGCCAGCAGCTTACTAGCGGGCGGGGGCACAGATACGCAGTATTTT. It translates to CASSLLAGGGTDTQYF.

The rearrangement uses TRBV2 and TRBJ2-7; D unresolved. Germline V gene data show CDR1 as SNHLY and CDR2 as FYNNEI. The CDR3 contains 14 residues. The germline V and J ends were trimmed by 0 bases and 7 bases, with 13 bases remaining between them. CDR3 DNA sequence: TGTGCCAGCAGTGAAGCGCCGAAGGTGTGGGAGCAGTACTTC. It is translated as CASSEAPKVWEQYF.

This clonotype has a handful of counts. The rearrangement uses TRBV6-1 and TRBJ1-1; no clear D gene. Looked up from germline, CDR1 is MNHNS and CDR2 is SASEGT. Trimming took off 1 base at V and 8 bases at J, with 11 bases between the two ends. The CDR3 covers 13 residues. The CDR3 DNA reads TGTGCCAGCAGTGAAGGGCCCAGTGTGGAAGCTTTCTTT. Its protein product is CASSEGPSVEAFF.

This clonotype was seen a few times. CDR3 in DNA: TGTGCCACCTCCGGCAGGGCCCCTAACACCGGGGAGCTGTTTTTT. Translating it yields CATSGRAPNTGELFF. J is TRBJ2-2 and V is TRBV24-1; D might be TRBD1 (5 bases). Trimming took off 9 bases at V and 2 bases at J, with 15 bases between the two ends. The CDR3 sequence is 15 residues long. Germline V gene data show CDR1 as KGHDR and CDR2 as SFDVKD.

The chain has TRBV7-9 and TRBJ2-3; a possible D gene is TRBD2 (5 bases). This CDR3 region has 15 residues. V lost 3 bases, J lost 1 base, and 11 bases lay in between. The V gene's germline CDR1 is SEHNR and CDR2 FQNEAQ (reference sequence). The CDR3 nucleotides are TGTGCCAGCAGCTTCACTAGTTCGGGCACAGATACGCAGTATTTT. Translating gives CASSFTSSGTDTQYF.

This chain uses TRBV27 with TRBJ2-4, with a weak D call TRBD2 (6 bases). The germline V gene encodes CDR1 MNHEY and CDR2 SMNVEV (reference sequence). Trimming took off 0 bases at V and 4 bases at J, with 7 bases between the two ends. The CDR3 sequence is 14 residues long. For the CDR3, the DNA is TGTGCCAGCAGTTTATCGGGGGGTAAAAACATTCAGTACTTC. It codes for CASSLSGGKNIQYF.

This sequence joins TRBV7-9 and TRBJ2-2; D is unclear. The CDR3 has 17 residues. The V gene lost 1 base and the J gene lost 1 base, with 13 bases spanning the gap. The germline CDR1 and CDR2 sequences are SEHNR and FQNEAQ (reference sequence). DNA for the CDR3: TGTGCCAGCAGCTTAGGTCTTTTCGAACTGAACACCGGGGAGCTGTTTTTT. This gives the protein CASSLGLFELNTGELFF.

V and J are TRBV20-1 and TRBJ1-2; D gene ambiguous. This CDR3 comprises 12 residues. V lost 3 bases and J lost 9, with 14 bases in between. The germline V gene has CDR1 DFQATT and CDR2 SNEGSKA (reference sequence). The CDR3 coding sequence is TGCAGTGCTAGCTTCGGAGGCAGGAGCTACACCTTC. This translates into CSASFGGRSYTF.

The V and J genes are TRBV7-3 and TRBJ2-3; D ambiguous. The CDR3 length is 15 residues. Germline CDR1 SGHTA, CDR2 FQGTGA. V lost 5 bases and J 0 bases, leaving 12 bases between the germline ends. The CDR3 coding sequence is TGTGCCAGCAGCCCATCCGGCGGTAGCACAGATACGCAGTATTTT. This encodes CASSPSGGSTDTQYF.

The J gene is TRBJ2-5, the V gene TRBV30, with D possibly being TRBD2 (6 bases). The length of the CDR3 is 13 residues. The germline V gene encodes CDR1 GTSNPN and CDR2 SVGIG (reference sequence). Trimming took 4 bases from V and 5 from J, leaving 14 bases between them. The CDR3 nucleotides are TGTGCCTGGACCGGGACTGCCGCGGAGACCCAGTACTTC. This sequence encodes CAWTGTAAETQYF.

V usage is TRBV5-1 and J usage is TRBJ2-3, with 9 positions matching TRBD2. Germline V lookup: CDR1 SGHRS, CDR2 YFSETQ. J gave up 1 base and V 0 bases, and 6 bases lay outside the gene matches. The CDR3 is made up of 17 amino acids. The CDR3 loop reads CASSLGASGKGTDTQYF. CDR3 DNA sequence: TGCGCCAGCAGCTTGGGGGCTAGCGGGAAGGGCACAGATACGCAGTATTTT.

The chain has TRBV28 and TRBJ1-1; D is possibly TRBD1 (6 bases). CDR1 is MDHEN and CDR2 is SYDVKM in the germline V gene. With 2 bases removed from V and 2 bases from J, the gap between germline ends came to 18 bases. This CDR3 is built from 17 residues. As DNA, the CDR3 is TGTGCCAGCAGTTTACAAGGTCACAGGGTGGGAAACACTGAAGCTTTCTTT. Translation gives CASSLQGHRVGNTEAFF.

The chain links TRBV24-1 to TRBJ2-3; D uncertain. V lost 0 bases to trimming and J lost 4 bases, with 10 bases between them. The CDR3 extends over 15 amino acids. Per germline, CDR1 KGHDR and CDR2 SFDVKD. CDR3 DNA sequence: TGTGCCACCAGTGATTTGCAAACGGGTCCAGATACGCAGTATTTT. Translation gives CATSDLQTGPDTQYF.

This clonotype was seen a single time. CDR3 amino acids: CASSLGTSAEETQYF. The DNA for the CDR3 is TGTGCCAGCAGTTTAGGGACTAGCGCAGAAGAGACCCAGTACTTC. V usage is TRBV12-3 or TRBV12-4 and J usage is TRBJ2-5; TRBD2 matches 9 bases. Losses at the gene ends were 1 base for V and 3 bases for J; bases not matched to a gene: 3. The CDR3 contains 15 residues.

The chain recombines TRBV11-2 with TRBJ2-3; 14 bases line up with TRBD2. CDR1 and CDR2 (germline): SGHAT, FQNNGV. CDR3 length: 16 residues. The junction had 3 bases not matched to a gene; V was cut back by 3 bases and J by 4 bases. In nucleotides, the CDR3 is TGTGCCAGCAGCTTCCTGACTAGCGGGGGGGCAGATACGCAGTATTTT. This codes for CASSFLTSGGADTQYF.

The chain links TRBV29-1 to TRBJ1-1; D is ambiguous. Trimming removed 3 bases from V and 8 bases from J, with 13 bases in between. Germline-derived CDR1 and CDR2 are SQVTM and ANQGSEA. The CDR3 contains 12 residues. The CDR3 loop is CSVEGSRTEAFF. In DNA form, the CDR3 reads TGCAGCGTTGAGGGGTCGAGAACCGAAGCTTTCTTT.

This clonotype was seen a few times. The chain joins TRBV7-9 to TRBJ2-1; 8 positions match TRBD2. The germline gives CDR1 SEHNR, CDR2 FQNEAQ (reference sequence). V lost 1 base and J lost 4; bases outside the gene matches: 3. The CDR3 totals 15 residues. The CDR3 sequence is CASSLGAGVYNEQFF. CDR3 bases: TGTGCCAGCAGCTTAGGAGCGGGGGTGTACAATGAGCAGTTCTTC.

This clonotype has more than one count but fewer than ten. The rearrangement links TRBV10-3 to TRBJ2-7, with 13 positions matching TRBD2. The CDR3 runs to 19 residues. V gave up 2 bases and J gave up 0 bases; unmatched junction bases: 10. CDR1 is ENHRY and CDR2 is SYGVKD in the germline V gene. The CDR3 spells CAISESTLAGGPDSYEQYF. The CDR3, as DNA: TGTGCCATCAGTGAGAGTACACTAGCGGGAGGGCCCGACTCCTACGAGCAGTACTTC.

This sequence joins TRBV7-9 and TRBJ2-7; no definite D call. The CDR3 sequence is 11 residues long. CDR1 is SEHNR, CDR2 FQNEAQ, per germline (reference sequence). V dropped 5 bases and J dropped 1 base, with 3 bases sitting between them. The CDR3 DNA follows: TGTGCCAGCAGCAATTCCTACGAGCAGTACTTC. It is translated as CASSNSYEQYF.

This clonotype was seen a handful of times. The chain uses TRBV7-9 and TRBJ2-7; D is possibly TRBD2 (5 bases). The ends were cut back, 1 base at V and 2 bases at J, with 12 bases in the middle. Germline loops: CDR1 SEHNR, CDR2 FQNEAQ (reference sequence). CDR3 length: 15 residues. In nucleotides, the CDR3 is TGTGCCAGCAGCTTAGGGTCGGGGTACACCTACGAGCAGTACTTC. Protein: CASSLGSGYTYEQYF.

V gene TRBV28 combines with J gene TRBJ1-2; no reliable D call. Germline lookup yields CDR1 MDHEN and CDR2 SYDVKM. The length of the CDR3 is 11 residues. Trimming removed 4 bases at V and 5 bases at J, with 5 bases between. The CDR3 loop reads CASSSPYGYTF. DNA for the CDR3: TGTGCCAGCAGTTCCCCATATGGCTACACCTTC.

The chain couples TRBV27 to TRBJ2-7, with 9 bases lining up with TRBD2. CDR1 is MNHEY, CDR2 SMNVEV, per germline (reference sequence). The CDR3 has 17 residues. The junction had 9 bases not matched to a gene; V was cut back by 0 bases and J by 3 bases. The CDR3 protein is CASSLSLGTSTDYEQYF. The CDR3 DNA reads TGTGCCAGCAGTTTATCCCTCGGGACTAGCACAGACTACGAGCAGTACTTC.

The chain joins TRBV11-3 to TRBJ1-3; possible D gene TRBD1, 5 bases. Trimming shortened V by 5 bases and J by 5 bases, and 7 bases separated the two germline ends. Germline values: CDR1 SGHNT, CDR2 YENEEA. The CDR3 runs to 12 residues. CDR3 sequence: CASSPDRNTIYF. CDR3 nucleotide sequence: TGTGCCAGCAGCCCGGACAGAAACACCATATATTTT.

The chain recombines TRBV5-1 with TRBJ2-3; TRBD1 matches at 7 bases. With V trimmed by 5 bases and J by 8 bases, 11 bases remained unmatched. Germline V gene lookup returns CDR1 SGHRS and CDR2 YFSETQ. The CDR3 length is 14 residues. CDR3 in amino acids: CASRVGGAIPTQYF. DNA for the CDR3: TGCGCCAGCAGGGTAGGGGGCGCAATCCCTACGCAGTATTTT.